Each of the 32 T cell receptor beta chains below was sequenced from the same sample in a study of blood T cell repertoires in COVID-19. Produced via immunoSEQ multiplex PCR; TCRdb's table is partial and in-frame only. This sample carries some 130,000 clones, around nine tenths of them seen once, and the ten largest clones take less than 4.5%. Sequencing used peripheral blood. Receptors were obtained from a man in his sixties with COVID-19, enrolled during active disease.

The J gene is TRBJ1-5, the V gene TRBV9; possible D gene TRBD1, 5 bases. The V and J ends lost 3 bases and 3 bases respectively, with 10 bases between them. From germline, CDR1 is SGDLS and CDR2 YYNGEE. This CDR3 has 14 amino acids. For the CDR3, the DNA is TGTGCCAGCAGCGGGGGGGGTGTCAATCAGCCCCAGCATTTT. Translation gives CASSGGGVNQPQHF.

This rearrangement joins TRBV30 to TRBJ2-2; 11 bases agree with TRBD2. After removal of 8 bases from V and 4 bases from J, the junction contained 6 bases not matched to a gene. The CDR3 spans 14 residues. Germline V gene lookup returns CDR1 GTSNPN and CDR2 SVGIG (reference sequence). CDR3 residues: CARTSGRSTGELFF. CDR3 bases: TGTGCCCGAACTAGCGGGAGAAGCACCGGGGAGCTGTTTTTT.

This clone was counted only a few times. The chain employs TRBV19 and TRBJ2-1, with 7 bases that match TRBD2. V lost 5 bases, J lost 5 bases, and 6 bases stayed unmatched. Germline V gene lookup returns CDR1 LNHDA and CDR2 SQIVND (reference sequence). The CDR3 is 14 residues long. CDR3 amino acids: CASSGYSGHNEQFF. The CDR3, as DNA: TGTGCCAGTAGTGGTTATAGCGGGCACAATGAGCAGTTCTTC.

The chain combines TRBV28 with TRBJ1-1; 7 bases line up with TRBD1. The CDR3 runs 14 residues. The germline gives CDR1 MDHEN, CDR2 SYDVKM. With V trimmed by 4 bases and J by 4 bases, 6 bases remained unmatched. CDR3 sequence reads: CASSWQGVRTEAFF. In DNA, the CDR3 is TGTGCCAGCAGTTGGCAGGGGGTACGCACTGAAGCTTTCTTT.

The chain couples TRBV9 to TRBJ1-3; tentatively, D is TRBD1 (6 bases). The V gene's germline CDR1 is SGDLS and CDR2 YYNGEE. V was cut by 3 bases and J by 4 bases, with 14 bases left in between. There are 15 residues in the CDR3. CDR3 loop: CASSGGGVGGNTIYF. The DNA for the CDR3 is TGTGCCAGCAGCGGAGGGGGAGTAGGCGGAAACACCATATATTTT. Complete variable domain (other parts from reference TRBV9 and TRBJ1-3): DSGVTQTPKHLITATGQRVTLRCSPRSGDLSVYWYQQSLDQGLQFLIQYYNGEERAKGNILERFSAQQFPDLHSELNLSSLELGDSALYFCASSGGGVGGNTIYFGEGSWLTVV.

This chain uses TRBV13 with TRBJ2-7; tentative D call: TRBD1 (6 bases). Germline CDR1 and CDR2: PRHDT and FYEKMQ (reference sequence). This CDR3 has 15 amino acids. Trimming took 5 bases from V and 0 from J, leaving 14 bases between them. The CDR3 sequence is CASSPRDKSSYEQYF. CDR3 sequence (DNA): TGTGCCAGCAGCCCCCGGGACAAAAGCTCCTACGAGCAGTACTTC.

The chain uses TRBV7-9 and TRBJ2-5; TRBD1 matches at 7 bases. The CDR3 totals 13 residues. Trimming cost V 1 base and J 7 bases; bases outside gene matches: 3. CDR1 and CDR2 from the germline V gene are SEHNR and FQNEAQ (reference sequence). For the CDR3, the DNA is TGTGCCAGCAGCTTAGGGCCAGGGGGGACCCAGTACTTC. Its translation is CASSLGPGGTQYF.

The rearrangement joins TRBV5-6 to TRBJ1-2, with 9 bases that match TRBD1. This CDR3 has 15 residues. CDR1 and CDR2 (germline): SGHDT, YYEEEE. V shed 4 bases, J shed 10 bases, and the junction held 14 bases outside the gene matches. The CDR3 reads CASSPGQGELVAYTF. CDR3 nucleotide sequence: TGTGCCAGCAGCCCGGGACAGGGTGAACTGGTGGCCTACACCTTC.

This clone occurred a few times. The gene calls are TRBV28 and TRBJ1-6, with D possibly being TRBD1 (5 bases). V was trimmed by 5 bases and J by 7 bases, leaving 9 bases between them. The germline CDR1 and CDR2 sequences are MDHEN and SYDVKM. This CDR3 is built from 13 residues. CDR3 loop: CASSPDRNSPLHF. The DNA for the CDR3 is TGTGCCAGCAGTCCAGACAGAAATTCACCCCTCCACTTT. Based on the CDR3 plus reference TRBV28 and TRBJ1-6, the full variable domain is DVKVTQSSRYLVKRTGEKVFLECVQDMDHENMFWYRQDPGLGLRLIYFSYDVKMKEKGDIPEGYSVSREKKERFSLILESASTNQTSMYLCASSPDRNSPLHFGNGTRLTVT.

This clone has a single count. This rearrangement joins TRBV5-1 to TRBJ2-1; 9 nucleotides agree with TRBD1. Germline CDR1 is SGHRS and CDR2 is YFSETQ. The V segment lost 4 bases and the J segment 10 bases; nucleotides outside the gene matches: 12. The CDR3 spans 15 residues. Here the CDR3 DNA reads TGCGCCAGCAGCAAAACGGGACAGGGAATCTTCGAGCAGTTCTTC. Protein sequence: CASSKTGQGIFEQFF.

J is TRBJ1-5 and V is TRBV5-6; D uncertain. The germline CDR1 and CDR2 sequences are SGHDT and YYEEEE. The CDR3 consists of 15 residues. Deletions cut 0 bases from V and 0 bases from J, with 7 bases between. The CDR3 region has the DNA TGTGCCAGCAGCTTGGGACATTATAGCAATCAGCCCCAGCATTTT. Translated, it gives CASSLGHYSNQPQHF.

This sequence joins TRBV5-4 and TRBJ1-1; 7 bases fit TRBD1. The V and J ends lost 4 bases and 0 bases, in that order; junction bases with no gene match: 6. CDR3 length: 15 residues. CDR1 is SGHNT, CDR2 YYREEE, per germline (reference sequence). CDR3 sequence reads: CASSPGDRVNTEAFF. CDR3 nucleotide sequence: TGTGCCAGCAGCCCGGGTGACAGGGTGAACACTGAAGCTTTCTTT.

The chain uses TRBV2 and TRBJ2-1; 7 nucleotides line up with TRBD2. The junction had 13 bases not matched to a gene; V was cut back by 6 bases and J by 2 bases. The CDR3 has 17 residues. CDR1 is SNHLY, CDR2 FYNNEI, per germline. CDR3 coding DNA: TGTGCCAGCAGGGCCAGCGACGGGGGGATTACCTACAATGAGCAGTTCTTC. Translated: CASRASDGGITYNEQFF.

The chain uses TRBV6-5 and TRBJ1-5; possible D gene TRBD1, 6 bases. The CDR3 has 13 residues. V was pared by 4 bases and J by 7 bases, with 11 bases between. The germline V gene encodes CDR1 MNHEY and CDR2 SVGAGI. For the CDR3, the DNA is TGTGCCAGCAGTTCCGGGACATTGCAGCCCCAGCATTTT. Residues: CASSSGTLQPQHF.

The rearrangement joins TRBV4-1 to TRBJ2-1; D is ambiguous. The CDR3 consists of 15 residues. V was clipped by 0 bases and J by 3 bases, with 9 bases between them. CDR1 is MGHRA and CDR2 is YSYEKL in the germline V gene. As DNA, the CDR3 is TGCGCCAGCAGCCAAGAAATGCAGTTCTACAATGAGCAGTTCTTC. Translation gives CASSQEMQFYNEQFF.

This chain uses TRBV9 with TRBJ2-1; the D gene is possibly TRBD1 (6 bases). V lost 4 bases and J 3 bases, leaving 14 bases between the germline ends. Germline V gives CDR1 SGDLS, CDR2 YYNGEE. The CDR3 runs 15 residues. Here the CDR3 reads CASSLGQGGYNEQFF. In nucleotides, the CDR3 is TGTGCCAGCAGCCTCGGACAAGGGGGCTACAATGAGCAGTTCTTC.

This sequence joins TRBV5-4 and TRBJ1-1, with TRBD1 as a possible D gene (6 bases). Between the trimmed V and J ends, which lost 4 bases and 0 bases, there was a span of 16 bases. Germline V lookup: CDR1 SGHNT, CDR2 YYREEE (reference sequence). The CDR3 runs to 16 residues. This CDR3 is CASSRRRGGMNTEAFF. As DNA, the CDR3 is TGTGCCAGCAGCCGGAGGAGGGGGGGAATGAACACTGAAGCTTTCTTT.

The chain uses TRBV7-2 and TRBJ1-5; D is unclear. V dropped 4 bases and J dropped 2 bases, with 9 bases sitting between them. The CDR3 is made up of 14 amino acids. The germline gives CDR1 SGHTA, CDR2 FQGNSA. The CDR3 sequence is CASSSLSRNQPQHF. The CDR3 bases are TGTGCCAGCAGCTCCTTAAGCCGCAATCAGCCCCAGCATTTT.

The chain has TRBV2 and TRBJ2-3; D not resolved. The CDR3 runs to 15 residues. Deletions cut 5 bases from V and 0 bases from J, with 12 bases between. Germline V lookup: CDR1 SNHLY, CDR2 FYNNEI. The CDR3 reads CASSSEWSSTDTQYF. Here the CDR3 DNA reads TGTGCCAGCAGTAGCGAGTGGAGTAGCACAGATACGCAGTATTTT.

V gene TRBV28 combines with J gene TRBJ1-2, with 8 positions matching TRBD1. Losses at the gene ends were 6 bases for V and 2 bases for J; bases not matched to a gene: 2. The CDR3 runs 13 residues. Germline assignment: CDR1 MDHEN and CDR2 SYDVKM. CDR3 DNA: TGTGCCAGCAGACAGGGGGGAAACTATGGCTACACCTTC. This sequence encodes CASRQGGNYGYTF.

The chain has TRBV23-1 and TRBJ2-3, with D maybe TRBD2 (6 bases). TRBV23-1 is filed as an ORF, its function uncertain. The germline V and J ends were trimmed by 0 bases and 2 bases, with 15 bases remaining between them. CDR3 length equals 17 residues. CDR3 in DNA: TGCGCCAGCAGTCAATCAGGAGGGCTTTGCCACACAGATACGCAGTATTTT. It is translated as CASSQSGGLCHTDTQYF.

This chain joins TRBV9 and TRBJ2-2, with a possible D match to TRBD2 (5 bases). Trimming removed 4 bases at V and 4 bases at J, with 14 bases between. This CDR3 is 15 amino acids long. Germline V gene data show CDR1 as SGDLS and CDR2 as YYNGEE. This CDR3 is CASSPRGLGTGELFF. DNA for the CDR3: TGTGCCAGCAGCCCCCGAGGGCTGGGCACCGGGGAGCTGTTTTTT. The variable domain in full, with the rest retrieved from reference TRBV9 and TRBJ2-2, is DSGVTQTPKHLITATGQRVTLRCSPRSGDLSVYWYQQSLDQGLQFLIQYYNGEERAKGNILERFSAQQFPDLHSELNLSSLELGDSALYFCASSPRGLGTGELFFGEGSRLTVL.

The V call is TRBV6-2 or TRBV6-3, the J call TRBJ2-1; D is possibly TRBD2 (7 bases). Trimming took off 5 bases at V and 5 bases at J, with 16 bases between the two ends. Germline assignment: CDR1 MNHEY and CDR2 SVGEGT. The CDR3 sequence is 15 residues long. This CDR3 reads CASSPTGGPNNEQFF. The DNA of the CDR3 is TGTGCCAGCAGTCCCACCGGGGGGCCGAACAATGAGCAGTTCTTC.

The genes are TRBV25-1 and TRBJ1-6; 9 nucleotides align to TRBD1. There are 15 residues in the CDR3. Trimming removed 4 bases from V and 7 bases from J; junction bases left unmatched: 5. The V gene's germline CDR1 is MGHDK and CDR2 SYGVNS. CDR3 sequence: CASSGYRGPNSPLHF. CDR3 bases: TGTGCCAGCAGTGGGTACAGGGGGCCGAATTCACCCCTCCACTTT.

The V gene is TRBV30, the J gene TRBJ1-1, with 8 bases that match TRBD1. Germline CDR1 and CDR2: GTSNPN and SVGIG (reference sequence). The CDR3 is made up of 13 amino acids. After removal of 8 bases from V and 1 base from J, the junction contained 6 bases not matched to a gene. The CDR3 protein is CAGRTGRNTEAFF. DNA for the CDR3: TGTGCCGGTAGGACAGGGAGGAACACTGAAGCTTTCTTT. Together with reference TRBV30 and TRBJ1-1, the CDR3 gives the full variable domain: SQTIHQWPATLVQPVGSPLSLECTVEGTSNPNLYWYRQAAGRGLQLLFYSVGIGQISSEVPQNLSASRPQDRQFILSSKKLLLSDSGFYLCAGRTGRNTEAFFGQGTRLTVV.

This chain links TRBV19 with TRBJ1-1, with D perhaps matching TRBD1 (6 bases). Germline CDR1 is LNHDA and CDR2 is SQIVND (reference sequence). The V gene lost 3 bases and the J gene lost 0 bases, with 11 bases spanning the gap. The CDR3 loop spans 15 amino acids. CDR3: CASSIADRLNTEAFF. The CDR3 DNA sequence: TGTGCCAGTAGTATCGCGGACAGACTGAACACTGAAGCTTTCTTT.

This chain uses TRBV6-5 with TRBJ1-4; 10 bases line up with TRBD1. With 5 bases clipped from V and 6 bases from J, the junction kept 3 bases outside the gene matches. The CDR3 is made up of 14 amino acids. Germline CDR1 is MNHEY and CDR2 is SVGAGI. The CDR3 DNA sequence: TGTGCCAGCAGTCGGACAGGGGGAGATGAAAAACTGTTTTTT. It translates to CASSRTGGDEKLFF.

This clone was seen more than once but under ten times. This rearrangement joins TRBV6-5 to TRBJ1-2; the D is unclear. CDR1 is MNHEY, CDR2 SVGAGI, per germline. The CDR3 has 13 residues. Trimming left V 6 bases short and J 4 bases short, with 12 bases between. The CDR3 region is CASRDGGRYGYTF. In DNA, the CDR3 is TGTGCCAGCAGGGACGGAGGCCGCTATGGCTACACCTTC.

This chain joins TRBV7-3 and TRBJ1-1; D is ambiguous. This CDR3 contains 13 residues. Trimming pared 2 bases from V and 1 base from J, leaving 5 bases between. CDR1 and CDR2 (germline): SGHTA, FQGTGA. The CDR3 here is CASSLEENTEAFF. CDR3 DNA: TGTGCCAGCAGCTTAGAGGAGAACACTGAAGCTTTCTTT.

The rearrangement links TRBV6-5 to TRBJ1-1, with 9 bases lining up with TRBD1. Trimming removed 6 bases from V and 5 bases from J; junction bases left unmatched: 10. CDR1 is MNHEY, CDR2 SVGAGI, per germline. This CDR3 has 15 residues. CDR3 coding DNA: TGTGCCAGCAGCGGGACAGGGTCGCGTCCGACTGAAGCTTTCTTT. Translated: CASSGTGSRPTEAFF.

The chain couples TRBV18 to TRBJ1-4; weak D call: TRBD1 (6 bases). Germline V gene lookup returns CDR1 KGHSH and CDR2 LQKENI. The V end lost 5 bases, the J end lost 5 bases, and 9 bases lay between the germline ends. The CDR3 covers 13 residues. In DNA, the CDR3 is TGTGCCAGCTCATTCGGACAGAATGAAAAACTGTTTTTT. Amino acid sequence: CASSFGQNEKLFF.

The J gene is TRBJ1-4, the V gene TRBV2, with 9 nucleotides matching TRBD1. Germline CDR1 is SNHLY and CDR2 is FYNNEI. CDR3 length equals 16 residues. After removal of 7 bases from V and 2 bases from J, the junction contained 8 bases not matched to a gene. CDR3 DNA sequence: TGTGCCAGCAAAGGGGACAGGGTAACGACTAATGAAAAACTGTTTTTT. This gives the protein CASKGDRVTTNEKLFF.